This entry concerns a single TCR beta chain. The antigen is undetermined. Germline CDR1 WNHNN, CDR2 SYGVQD (reference sequence). V gave up 8 bases and J gave up 2 bases, with 12 bases separating them. This CDR3 spans 14 amino acids. Here immunoSEQ multiplex PCR was the method, and the copy in TCRdb shows in-frame clones only, minus some. The table records tens of thousands of clones, around four fifths of them present only once. This sample was taken from a study of T cells in narcolepsy. Study overall: Enrolled donors included narcolepsy type 1 or type 2 patients and healthy controls.

Whole-study findings and limits: Autoreactive clonotypes reportedly recurred in blood of same and different patients, not controls.

The sequencing sample was made of CD45RA- memory CD4+ T cells from PBMCs. This receptor was obtained from a human donor with narcolepsy. The chain links TRBV10-1 to TRBJ2-2; no clear D gene. The CDR3 DNA reads TGCGCCAGCGGGAAGACATTCAACACCGGGGAGCTGTTTTTT. This gives the protein CASGKTFNTGELFF.